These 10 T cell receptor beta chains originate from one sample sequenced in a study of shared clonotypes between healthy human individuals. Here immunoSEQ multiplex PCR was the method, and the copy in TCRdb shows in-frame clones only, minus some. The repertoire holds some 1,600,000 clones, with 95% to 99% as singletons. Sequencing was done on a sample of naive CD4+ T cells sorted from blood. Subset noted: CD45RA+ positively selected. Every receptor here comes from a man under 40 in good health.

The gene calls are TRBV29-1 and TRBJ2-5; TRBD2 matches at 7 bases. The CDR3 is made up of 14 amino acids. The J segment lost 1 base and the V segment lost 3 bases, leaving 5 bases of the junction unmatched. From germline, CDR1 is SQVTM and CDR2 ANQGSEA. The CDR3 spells CSVEASGVQETQYF. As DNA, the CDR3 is TGCAGCGTTGAGGCTAGCGGAGTCCAAGAGACCCAGTACTTC.

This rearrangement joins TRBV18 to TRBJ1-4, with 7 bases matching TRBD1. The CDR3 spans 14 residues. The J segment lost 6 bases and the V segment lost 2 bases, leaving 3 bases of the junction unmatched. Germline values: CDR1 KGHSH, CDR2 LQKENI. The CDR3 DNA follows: TGTGCCAGCTCACCAGGGGACAGCGATGAAAAACTGTTTTTT. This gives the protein CASSPGDSDEKLFF.

Written as DNA, the CDR3 is TGTGCCAGCAGACAGGGTTTCACTGAAGCTTTCTTT. Its translation: CASRQGFTEAFF. The chain uses TRBV18 and TRBJ1-1; the match to TRBD1 covers 7 bases. The germline gives CDR1 KGHSH, CDR2 LQKENI. This CDR3 has 12 residues. V lost 8 bases and J lost 4; bases outside the gene matches: 4. The full variable domain, with the rest looked up from reference TRBV18 and TRBJ1-1, is NAGVMQNPRHLVRRRGQEARLRCSPMKGHSHVYWYRQLPEEGLKFMVYLQKENIIDESGMPKERFSAEFPKEGPSILRIQQVVRGDSAAYFCASRQGFTEAFFGQGTRLTVV.

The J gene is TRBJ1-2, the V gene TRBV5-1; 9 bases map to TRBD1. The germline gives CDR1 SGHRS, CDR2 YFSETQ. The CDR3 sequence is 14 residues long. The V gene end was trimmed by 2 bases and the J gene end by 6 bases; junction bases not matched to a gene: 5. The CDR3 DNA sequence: TGCGCCAGCAGCTTTAGACAGGGGGAAAATGGCTACACCTTC. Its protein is CASSFRQGENGYTF.

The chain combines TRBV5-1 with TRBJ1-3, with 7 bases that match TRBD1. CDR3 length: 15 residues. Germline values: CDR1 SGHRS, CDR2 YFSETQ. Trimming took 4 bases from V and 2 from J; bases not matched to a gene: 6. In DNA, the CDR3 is TGCGCCAGCAGCCCACGACAGGGTGCTGGAAACACCATATATTTT. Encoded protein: CASSPRQGAGNTIYF.

CDR3 residues: CASSLEAQETQYF. The CDR3 nucleotides read TGTGCCAGCAGCTTAGAGGCACAAGAGACCCAGTACTTC. The chain uses TRBV11-3 and TRBJ2-5; D remains ambiguous. The CDR3 spans 13 residues. The ends were cut back, 0 bases at V and 2 bases at J, with 4 bases in the middle. The germline V gene has CDR1 SGHNT and CDR2 YENEEA. Full variable domain (missing parts from reference TRBV11-3 and TRBJ2-5): EAGVVQSPRYKIIEKKQPVAFWCNPISGHNTLYWYLQNLGQGPELLIRYENEEAVDDSQLPKDRFSAERLKGVDSTLKIQPAELGDSAVYLCASSLEAQETQYFGPGTRLLVL.

In DNA, the CDR3 is TGTGCCATCAGTGGGAGTCGACTAGCGGACAGCACAGATACGCAGTATTTT. It yields the protein CAISGSRLADSTDTQYF. The chain employs TRBV10-3 and TRBJ2-3, with 9 nucleotides matching TRBD2. The germline V gene encodes CDR1 ENHRY and CDR2 SYGVKD. V lost 4 bases, J lost 0 bases, and 8 bases stayed unmatched. The CDR3 runs to 17 residues.

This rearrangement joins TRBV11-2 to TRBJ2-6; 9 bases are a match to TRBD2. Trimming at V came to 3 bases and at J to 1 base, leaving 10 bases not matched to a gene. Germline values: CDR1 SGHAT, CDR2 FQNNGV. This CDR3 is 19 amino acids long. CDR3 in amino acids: CASSLTAGGLGSGANVLTF. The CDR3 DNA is TGTGCCAGCAGCTTGACAGCGGGGGGTCTAGGGTCTGGGGCCAACGTCCTGACTTTC.

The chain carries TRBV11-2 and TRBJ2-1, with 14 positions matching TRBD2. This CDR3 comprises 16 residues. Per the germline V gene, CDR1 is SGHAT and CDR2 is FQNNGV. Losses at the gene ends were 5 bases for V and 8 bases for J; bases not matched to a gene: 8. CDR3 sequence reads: CASSRGTSGSGHEQFF. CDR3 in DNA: TGTGCCAGCAGCAGGGGGACTAGCGGGAGCGGACATGAGCAGTTCTTC.

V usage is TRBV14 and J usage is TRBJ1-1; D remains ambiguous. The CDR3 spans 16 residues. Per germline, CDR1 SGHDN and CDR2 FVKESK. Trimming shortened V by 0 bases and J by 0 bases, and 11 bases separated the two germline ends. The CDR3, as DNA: TGTGCCAGCAGCCAAGATCTTCCGGGCTTGAACACTGAAGCTTTCTTT. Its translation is CASSQDLPGLNTEAFF.